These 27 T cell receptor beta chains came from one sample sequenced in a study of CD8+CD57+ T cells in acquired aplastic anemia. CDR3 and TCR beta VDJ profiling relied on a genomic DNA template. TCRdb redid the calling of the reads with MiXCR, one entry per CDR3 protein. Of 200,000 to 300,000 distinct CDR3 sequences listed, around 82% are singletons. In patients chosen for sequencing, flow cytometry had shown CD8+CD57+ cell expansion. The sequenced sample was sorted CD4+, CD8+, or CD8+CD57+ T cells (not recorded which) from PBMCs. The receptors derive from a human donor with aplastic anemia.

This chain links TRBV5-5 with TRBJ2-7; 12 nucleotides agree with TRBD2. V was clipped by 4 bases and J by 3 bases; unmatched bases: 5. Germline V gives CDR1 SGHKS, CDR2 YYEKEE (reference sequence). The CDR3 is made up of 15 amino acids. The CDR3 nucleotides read TGTGCCAGCAGCCAGTCTAGCGGGGGGGTCTACGAGCAGTACTTC. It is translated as CASSQSSGGVYEQYF.

This CDR3 reads CASSASGFSDAQFF. CDR3 bases: TGTGCCAGCAGCGCAAGCGGGTTCTCCGATGCGCAGTTCTTC. The chain links TRBV7-8 to TRBJ2-1, with a tentative D call TRBD2 (6 bases). The CDR3 spans 14 residues. Germline CDR1 SGHVS, CDR2 FQNEAQ. V lost 5 bases and J 12 bases, leaving 20 bases between the germline ends.

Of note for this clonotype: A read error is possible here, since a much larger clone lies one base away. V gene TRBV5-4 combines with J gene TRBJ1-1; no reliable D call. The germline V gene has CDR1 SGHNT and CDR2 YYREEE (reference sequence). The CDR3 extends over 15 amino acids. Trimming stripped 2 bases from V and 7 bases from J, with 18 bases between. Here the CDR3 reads CASSFTGGGQDEAFF. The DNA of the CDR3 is TGTGCCAGCAGCTTTACTGGCGGAGGGCAAGATGAAGCTTTCTTT.

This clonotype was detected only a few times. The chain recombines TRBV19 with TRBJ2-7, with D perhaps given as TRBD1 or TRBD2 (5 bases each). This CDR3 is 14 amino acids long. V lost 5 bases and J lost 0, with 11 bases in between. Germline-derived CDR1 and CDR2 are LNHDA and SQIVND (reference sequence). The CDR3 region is CASSLWDGSYEQYF. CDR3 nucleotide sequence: TGTGCCAGTAGTCTGTGGGACGGCTCCTACGAGCAGTACTTC. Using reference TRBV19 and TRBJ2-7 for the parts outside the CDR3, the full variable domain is DGGITQSPKYLFRKEGQNVTLSCEQNLNHDAMYWYRQDPGQGLRLIYYSQIVNDFQKGDIAEGYSVSREKKESFPLTVTSAQKNPTAFYLCASSLWDGSYEQYFGPGTRLTVT.

CDR3 amino acids: CASSLGEGGYSSPLHF. CDR3 coding DNA: TGTGCCAGCAGCTTGGGGGAGGGCGGGTATAGTTCTCCCCTCCACTTT. The chain has TRBV7-2 and TRBJ1-6, with D maybe TRBD1 (5 bases). CDR3 size: 16 residues. Per the germline V gene, CDR1 is SGHTA and CDR2 is FQGNSA. Trimming took off 3 bases at V and 13 bases at J, with 22 bases between the two ends.

In DNA form, the CDR3 reads TGCAGTGCTAGTAAAAACAATGAGCAGTTCTTC. It yields the protein CSASKNNEQFF. The chain combines TRBV20-1 with TRBJ2-1; D ambiguous. V was clipped by 3 bases and J by 5 bases, with 5 bases between them. CDR3 length: 11 amino acids. Germline CDR1 is DFQATT and CDR2 is SNEGSKA (reference sequence).

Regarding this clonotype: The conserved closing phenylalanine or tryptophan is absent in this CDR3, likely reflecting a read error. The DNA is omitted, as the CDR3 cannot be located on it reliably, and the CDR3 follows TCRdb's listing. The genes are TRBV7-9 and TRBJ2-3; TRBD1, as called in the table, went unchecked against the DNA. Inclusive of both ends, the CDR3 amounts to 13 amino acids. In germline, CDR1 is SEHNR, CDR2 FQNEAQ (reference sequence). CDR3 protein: CASGLSQGTDTQY.

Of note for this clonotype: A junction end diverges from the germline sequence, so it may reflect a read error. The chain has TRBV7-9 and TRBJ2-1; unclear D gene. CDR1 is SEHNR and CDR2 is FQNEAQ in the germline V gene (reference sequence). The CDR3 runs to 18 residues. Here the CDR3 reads CASSQTDPRGYTFNEQFF. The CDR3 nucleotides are TGCGCCAGCAGCCAAACCGACCCCCGTGGCTACACCTTCAATGAGCAGTTCTTC.

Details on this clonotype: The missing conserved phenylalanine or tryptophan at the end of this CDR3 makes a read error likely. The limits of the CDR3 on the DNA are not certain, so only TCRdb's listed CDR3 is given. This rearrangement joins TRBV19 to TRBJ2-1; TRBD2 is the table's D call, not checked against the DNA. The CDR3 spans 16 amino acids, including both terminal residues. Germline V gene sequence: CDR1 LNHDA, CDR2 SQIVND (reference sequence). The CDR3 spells CASSIASGGYNEQFFG.

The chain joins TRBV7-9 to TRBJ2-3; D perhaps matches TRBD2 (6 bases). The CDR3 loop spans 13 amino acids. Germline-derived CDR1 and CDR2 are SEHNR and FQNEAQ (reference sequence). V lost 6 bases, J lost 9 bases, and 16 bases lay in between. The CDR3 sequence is CASRFEGSGTQYF. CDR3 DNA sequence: TGTGCCAGCAGGTTTGAGGGCAGCGGGACGCAGTATTTT. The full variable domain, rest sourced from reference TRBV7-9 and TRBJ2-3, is DTGVSQNPRHKITKRGQNVTFRCDPISEHNRLYWYRQTLGQGPEFLTYFQNEAQLEKSRLLSDRFSAERPKGSFSTLEIQRTEQGDSAMYLCASRFEGSGTQYFGPGTRLTVL.

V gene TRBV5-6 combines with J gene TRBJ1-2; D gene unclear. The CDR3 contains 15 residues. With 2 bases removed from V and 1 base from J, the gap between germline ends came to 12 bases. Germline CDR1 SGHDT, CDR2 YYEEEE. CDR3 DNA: TGTGCCAGCAGCTTAACTGGAGACGATAACTATGGCTACACCTTC. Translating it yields CASSLTGDDNYGYTF. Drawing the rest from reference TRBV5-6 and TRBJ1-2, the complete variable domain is DAGVTQSPTHLIKTRGQQVTLRCSPKSGHDTVSWYQQALGQGPQFIFQYYEEEERQRGNFPDRFSGHQFPNYSSELNVNALLLGDSALYLCASSLTGDDNYGYTFGSGTRLTVV.

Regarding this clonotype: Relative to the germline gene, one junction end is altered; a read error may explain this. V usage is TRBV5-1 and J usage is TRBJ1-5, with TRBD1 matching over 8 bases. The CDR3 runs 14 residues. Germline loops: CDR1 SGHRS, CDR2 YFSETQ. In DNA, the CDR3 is TGTGCCAGCAGTCGGGACAGGCGCGGTCAGCCCCAGCATTTT. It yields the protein CASSRDRRGQPQHF.

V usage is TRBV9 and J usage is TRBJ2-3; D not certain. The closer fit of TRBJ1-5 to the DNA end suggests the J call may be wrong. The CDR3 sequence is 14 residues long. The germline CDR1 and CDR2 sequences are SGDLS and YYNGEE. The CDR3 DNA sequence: TGTGCCAGCAGCGTAGCAGGAGGTACCACTGGGCAGCATTTT. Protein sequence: CASSVAGGTTGQHF.

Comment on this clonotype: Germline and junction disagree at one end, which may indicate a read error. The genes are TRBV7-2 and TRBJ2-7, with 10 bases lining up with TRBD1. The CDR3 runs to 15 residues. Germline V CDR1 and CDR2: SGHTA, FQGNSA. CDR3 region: CASTLRDRGSYGQYF. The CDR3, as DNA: TGTGCCAGCACCCTGAGGGACAGGGGCTCCTACGGGCAGTATTTC.

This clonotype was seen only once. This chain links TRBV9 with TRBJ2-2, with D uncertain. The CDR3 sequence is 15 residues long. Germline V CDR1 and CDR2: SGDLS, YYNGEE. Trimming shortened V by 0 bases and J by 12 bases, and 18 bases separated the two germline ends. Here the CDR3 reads CASSVGAVRAAKLFF. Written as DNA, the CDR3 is TGTGCCAGCAGCGTAGGAGCAGTGCGCGCTGCTAAGCTGTTTTTT.

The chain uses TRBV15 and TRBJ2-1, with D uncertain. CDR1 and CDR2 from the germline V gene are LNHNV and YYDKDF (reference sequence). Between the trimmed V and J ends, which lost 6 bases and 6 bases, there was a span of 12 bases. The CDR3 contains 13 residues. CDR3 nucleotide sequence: TGTGCCACCAGGGAGTTGAGTATCAATGAGCAGTTCTTC. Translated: CATRELSINEQFF.

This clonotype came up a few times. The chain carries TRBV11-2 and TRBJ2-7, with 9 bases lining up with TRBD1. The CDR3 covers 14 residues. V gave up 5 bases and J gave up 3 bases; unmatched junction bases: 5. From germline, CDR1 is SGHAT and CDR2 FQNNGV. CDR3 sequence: CASSTRQGGYEQYF. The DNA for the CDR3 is TGTGCCAGCAGCACCCGACAGGGGGGCTACGAGCAGTACTTC. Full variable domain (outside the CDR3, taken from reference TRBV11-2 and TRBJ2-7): EAGVAQSPRYKIIEKRQSVAFWCNPISGHATLYWYQQILGQGPKLLIQFQNNGVVDDSQLPKDRFSAERLKGVDSTLKIQPAKLEDSAVYLCASSTRQGGYEQYFGPGTRLTVT.

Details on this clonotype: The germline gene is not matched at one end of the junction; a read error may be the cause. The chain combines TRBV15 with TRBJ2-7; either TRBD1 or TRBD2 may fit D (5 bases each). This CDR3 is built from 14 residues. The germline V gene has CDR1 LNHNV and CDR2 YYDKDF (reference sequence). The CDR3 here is CATSGRGLASAQHF. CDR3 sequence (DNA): TGTGCCACCAGCGGCCGGGGCCTAGCCTCAGCGCAGCACTTC. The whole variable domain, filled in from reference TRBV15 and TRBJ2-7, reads DAMVIQNPRYQVTQFGKPVTLSCSQTLNHNVMYWYQQKSSQAPKLLFHYYDKDFNNEADTPDNFQSRRPNTSFCFLDIRSPGLGDTAMYLCATSGRGLASAQHFGPGTRLTVT.

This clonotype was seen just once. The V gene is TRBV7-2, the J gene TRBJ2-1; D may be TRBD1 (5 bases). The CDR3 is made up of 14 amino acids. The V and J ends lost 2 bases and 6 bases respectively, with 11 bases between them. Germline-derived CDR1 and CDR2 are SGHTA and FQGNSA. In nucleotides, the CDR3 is TGTGCCAGCAGCTTATTGAGACAGCGCAATGAGCAGTTCTTC. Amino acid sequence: CASSLLRQRNEQFF.

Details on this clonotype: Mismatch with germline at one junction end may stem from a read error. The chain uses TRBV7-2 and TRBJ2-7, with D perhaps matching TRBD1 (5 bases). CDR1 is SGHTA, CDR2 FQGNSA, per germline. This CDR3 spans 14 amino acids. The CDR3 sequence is CASSRATGSYAQYF. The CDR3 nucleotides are TGTGCCAGCAGCAGAGCTACAGGTTCCTACGCGCAGTACTTC.

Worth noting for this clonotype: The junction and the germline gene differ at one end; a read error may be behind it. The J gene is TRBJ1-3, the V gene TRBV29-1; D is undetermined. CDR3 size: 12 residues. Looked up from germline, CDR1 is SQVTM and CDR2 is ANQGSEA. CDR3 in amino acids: CSVSEAGDTIYF. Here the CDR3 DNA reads TGCAGCGTTTCTGAAGCTGGAGACACCATATATTTT.

CDR3 sequence (DNA): TGTGCCAGCAGTGATGCTTATAGCATTCAGCACTTGCATTTT. Translated: CASSDAYSIQHLHF. The genes are TRBV9 and TRBJ1-5; D not resolved. Trimming cost V 5 bases and J 15 bases, with 24 bases left between them. The CDR3 is 14 amino acids. The germline V gene encodes CDR1 SGDLS and CDR2 YYNGEE.

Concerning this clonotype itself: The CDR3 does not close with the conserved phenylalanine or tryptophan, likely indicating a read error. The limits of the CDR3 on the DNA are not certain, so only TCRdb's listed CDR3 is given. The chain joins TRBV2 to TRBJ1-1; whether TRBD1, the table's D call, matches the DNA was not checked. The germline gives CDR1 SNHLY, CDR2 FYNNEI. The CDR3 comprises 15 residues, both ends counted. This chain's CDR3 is CASGDDGTGTHEAVP.

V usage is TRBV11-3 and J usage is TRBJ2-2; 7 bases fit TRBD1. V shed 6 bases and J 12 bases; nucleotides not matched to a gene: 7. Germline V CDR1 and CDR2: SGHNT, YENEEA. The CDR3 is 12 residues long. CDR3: CASRQGQNKLFF. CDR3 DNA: TGTGCCAGCAGACAGGGGCAAAACAAGCTGTTTTTT.

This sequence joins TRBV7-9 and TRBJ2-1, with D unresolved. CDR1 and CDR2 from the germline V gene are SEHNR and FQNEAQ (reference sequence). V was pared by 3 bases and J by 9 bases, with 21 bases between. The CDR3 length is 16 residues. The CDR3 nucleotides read TGTGCCAGCAGCTTTCAATGCAGCATTGAGAAGTTTGAGCAGTTCTTC. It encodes CASSFQCSIEKFEQFF.

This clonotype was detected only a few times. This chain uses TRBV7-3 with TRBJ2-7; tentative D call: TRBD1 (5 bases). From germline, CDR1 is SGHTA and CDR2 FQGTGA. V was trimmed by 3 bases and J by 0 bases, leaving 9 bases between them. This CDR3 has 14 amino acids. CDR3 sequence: CASSLGHSSYEQYF. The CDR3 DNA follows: TGTGCCAGCAGCTTGGGGCATAGCTCCTACGAGCAGTACTTC.

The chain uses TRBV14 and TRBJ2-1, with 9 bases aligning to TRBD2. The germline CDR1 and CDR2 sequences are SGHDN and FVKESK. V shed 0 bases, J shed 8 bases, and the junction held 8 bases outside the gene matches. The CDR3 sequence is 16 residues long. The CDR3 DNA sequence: TGTGCCAGCAGCCAAGATCCAAGCGGGGGGAGCGATGAGCAGTTCTTC. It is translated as CASSQDPSGGSDEQFF.